This passage covers 2 T cell receptor beta chains from one sample sequenced in a study of T cell changes during pregnancy in multiple sclerosis. Sequenced by immunoSEQ multiplex PCR; TCRdb stores in-frame clones only, minus some. The repertoire consists of fewer than 65,000 clones, with around nine tenths occurring once and the leading ten covering 0.35% to 0.5%. The sequencing here drew on CD4+ T cells from peripheral blood mononuclear cells, taken after pregnancy. The receptors come from a female donor with multiple sclerosis, enrolled in a pregnancy study.

This chain uses TRBV10-1 with TRBJ2-5; possible D gene TRBD1, 6 bases. CDR1 WNHNN and CDR2 SYGVQD come from the germline V gene (reference sequence). The CDR3 loop spans 16 amino acids. The V gene lost 6 bases and the J gene lost 4 bases, with 21 bases spanning the gap. The CDR3 DNA sequence: TGCGCCAGCAGCCCAGACCGGGACGCCAGGGGAGAGACCCAGTACTTC. Amino acids: CASSPDRDARGETQYF.

The chain couples TRBV19 to TRBJ2-1; maybe TRBD1 (5 bases). Germline CDR1 LNHDA, CDR2 SQIVND (reference sequence). The CDR3 is made up of 13 amino acids. V lost 2 bases, J lost 7 bases, and 9 bases lay in between. The CDR3 DNA follows: TGTGCCAGTAGTATACAGGGAAGGAATGAGCAGTTCTTC. This sequence encodes CASSIQGRNEQFF.